Below, 28 T cell receptor beta chains from the same sample are listed, as sequenced in a study of PD-1 blockade in classical Hodgkin lymphoma. Profiled with immunoSEQ multiplex PCR; TCRdb holds only in-frame clones, not every one. The table includes roughly 11,000 clones, approximately 74% detected once. Time point in this sample: cycle 4 day 1 (C4D1), after more than five weeks of nivolumab. Following autologous stem cell transplantation, relapse occurred in every patient, and exposure to brentuximab vedotin varied. Magnetic negative selection purified CD4+ T cells from thawed PBMCs. Sample: CD4+ T cells from blood, taken before the fourth cycle of nivolumab. The receptor set was obtained from a human donor with classical Hodgkin lymphoma.

There are a few counts of this clone. The V call is TRBV30, the J call TRBJ1-6; tentatively, D is TRBD1 (5 bases). The CDR3 is 12 amino acids. The V end lost 0 bases, the J end lost 9 bases, and 6 bases lay between the germline ends. Germline V lookup: CDR1 GTSNPN, CDR2 SVGIG (reference sequence). The DNA for the CDR3 is TGTGCCTGGAGTGTAGGGACTTCACCCCTCCACTTT. Protein product: CAWSVGTSPLHF.

CDR3 in DNA: TGTGCCTGGAGTGGACAGGGCAATCAGCCCCAGCATTTT. Amino acid sequence: CAWSGQGNQPQHF. J is TRBJ1-5 and V is TRBV30, with a possible D match to TRBD1 (6 bases). Between the trimmed V and J ends, which lost 1 base and 2 bases, there was a span of 6 bases. Germline V CDR1 and CDR2: GTSNPN, SVGIG (reference sequence). This CDR3 spans 13 amino acids. The whole variable domain, filled in from reference TRBV30 and TRBJ1-5, reads SQTIHQWPATLVQPVGSPLSLECTVEGTSNPNLYWYRQAAGRGLQLLFYSVGIGQISSEVPQNLSASRPQDRQFILSSKKLLLSDSGFYLCAWSGQGNQPQHFGDGTRLSIL.

This clone was counted between two and nine times. V and J are TRBV2 and TRBJ1-2; D is possibly TRBD1 (5 bases). The germline V gene has CDR1 SNHLY and CDR2 FYNNEI. This CDR3 comprises 13 residues. Trimming stripped 7 bases from V and 3 bases from J, with 12 bases between. This chain's CDR3 is CASTGGSHYGYTF. The CDR3 coding sequence is TGTGCCAGCACCGGGGGTTCGCACTATGGCTACACCTTC.

This chain links TRBV6-6 with TRBJ2-5; weak D call: TRBD1 (8 bases). This CDR3 has 12 residues. Deletions cut 7 bases from V and 4 bases from J, with 10 bases between. Germline V gene lookup returns CDR1 MNHNY and CDR2 SVGAGI (reference sequence). CDR3 in DNA: TGTGCCAGCAACAGGGGGGGAGAGACCCAGTACTTC. It codes for CASNRGGETQYF.

The V gene is TRBV6-6, the J gene TRBJ1-1; no firm D call. The germline V and J ends were trimmed by 3 bases and 4 bases, with 12 bases remaining between them. The germline V gene has CDR1 MNHNY and CDR2 SVGAGI (reference sequence). The CDR3 has 14 amino acids. CDR3 DNA sequence: TGTGCCAGCAGTTATACCGGAGGGAGCACTGAAGCTTTCTTT. It codes for CASSYTGGSTEAFF.

The chain links TRBV27 to TRBJ2-5; D may correspond to TRBD1 or TRBD2 (6 bases each). V lost 5 bases, J lost 1 base, and 14 bases lay in between. The CDR3 has 15 residues. Germline V gene lookup returns CDR1 MNHEY and CDR2 SMNVEV (reference sequence). Here the CDR3 reads CASSSVRGGQETQYF. The DNA for the CDR3 is TGTGCCAGCAGTAGCGTCAGGGGAGGCCAAGAGACCCAGTACTTC.

The chain employs TRBV5-6 and TRBJ1-1, with D possibly being TRBD1 (5 bases). This CDR3 is 17 amino acids long. Looked up from germline, CDR1 is SGHDT and CDR2 is YYEEEE. V dropped 1 base and J dropped 5 bases, with 21 bases sitting between them. The CDR3 is CASSLKGFYEVDTEAFF. CDR3 nucleotides: TGTGCCAGCAGCTTGAAGGGGTTCTATGAAGTTGATACTGAAGCTTTCTTT.

This clone came up a few times. This sequence joins TRBV6-1 and TRBJ2-7, with D possibly TRBD1 on 5 matching bases. CDR1 is MNHNS, CDR2 SASEGT, per germline. Between the trimmed V and J ends, which lost 1 base and 12 bases, there was a span of 16 bases. CDR3 length equals 13 residues. The CDR3 loop reads CASSEGPGRAMYF. The CDR3 bases are TGTGCCAGCAGTGAAGGCCCCGGCAGGGCGATGTACTTC.

The chain recombines TRBV28 with TRBJ1-2; 10 positions match TRBD1. Germline lookup yields CDR1 MDHEN and CDR2 SYDVKM. V was clipped by 2 bases and J by 4 bases; unmatched bases: 7. This CDR3 has 16 amino acids. The CDR3 bases are TGTGCCAGCAGTTTACCCCGACAGGGGGCGTTCTATGGCTACACCTTC. Amino acids: CASSLPRQGAFYGYTF.

This clone occurred a few times. The chain has TRBV6-1 and TRBJ2-5; 9 bases are shared with TRBD1. The CDR3 has 16 residues. CDR1 and CDR2 (germline): MNHNS, SASEGT. Losses at the gene ends were 2 bases for V and 5 bases for J; bases not matched to a gene: 9. CDR3 sequence reads: CASSEPGTGTRETQYF. CDR3 DNA: TGTGCCAGCAGTGAACCGGGGACAGGGACGAGGGAGACCCAGTACTTC.

This chain links TRBV7-9 with TRBJ1-5, with a possible D match to TRBD1 (6 bases). Trimming pared 5 bases from V and 5 bases from J, leaving 22 bases between. The CDR3 loop spans 17 amino acids. Germline CDR1 is SEHNR and CDR2 is FQNEAQ (reference sequence). This CDR3 is CASSPGRPGQKHQPQHF. Here the CDR3 DNA reads TGTGCCAGCAGCCCAGGTAGGCCCGGACAGAAACATCAGCCCCAGCATTTT.

CDR3 in DNA: TGCAGCGTTGAAAGGAGGGTTGATGGCTACACCTTC. It specifies CSVERRVDGYTF. The V gene is TRBV29-1, the J gene TRBJ1-2; no clear D gene. The CDR3 spans 12 residues. Per germline, CDR1 SQVTM and CDR2 ANQGSEA. V was shortened by 2 bases and J by 6 bases, with 10 bases between the two germline ends.

This clone has a handful of counts. The V call is TRBV29-1, the J call TRBJ1-2, with a possible D match to TRBD1 (5 bases). Per the germline V gene, CDR1 is SQVTM and CDR2 is ANQGSEA. The CDR3 has 11 amino acids. V lost 6 bases and J lost 6, with 11 bases in between. The CDR3 DNA reads TGCAGCGTCCGCGGGGGAGATGGCTACACCTTC. It encodes CSVRGGDGYTF.

The chain joins TRBV7-2 to TRBJ1-5, with D unresolved. Trimming shortened V by 4 bases and J by 4 bases, and 11 bases separated the two germline ends. Germline loops: CDR1 SGHTA, CDR2 FQGNSA. CDR3 length: 14 residues. CDR3 sequence: CASSSGRRNQPQHF. The CDR3 DNA reads as TGTGCCAGCAGCTCAGGACGGAGGAATCAGCCCCAGCATTTT.

This sequence joins TRBV25-1 and TRBJ2-5; D is unclear. The CDR3 loop spans 11 amino acids. In germline, CDR1 is MGHDK, CDR2 SYGVNS. Trimming cost V 3 bases and J 4 bases, with 3 bases left between them. The CDR3 region is CASSELETQYF. The CDR3 region has the DNA TGTGCCAGCAGTGAGTTAGAGACCCAGTACTTC.

This CDR3 reads CASSISRVSYEQYF. The CDR3 DNA is TGCGCCAGCAGCATCTCCAGGGTGTCCTACGAGCAGTACTTC. V gene TRBV5-1 combines with J gene TRBJ2-7; tentative D call: TRBD1 (5 bases). Germline V gene lookup returns CDR1 SGHRS and CDR2 YFSETQ. This CDR3 spans 14 amino acids. Trimming shortened V by 4 bases and J by 1 base, and 12 bases separated the two germline ends.

This clone was recorded only once. The V gene is TRBV10-1, the J gene TRBJ2-1; TRBD2 agrees at 7 bases. Germline trimming cut 0 bases from V and 2 bases from J; bases unmatched to any gene: 7. The CDR3 has 17 amino acids. The germline CDR1 and CDR2 sequences are WNHNN and SYGVQD (reference sequence). For the CDR3, the DNA is TGCGCCAGCAGTGAGTCTGTAGCGGGTGTCGCCTACAATGAGCAGTTCTTC. This encodes CASSESVAGVAYNEQFF.

The chain joins TRBV5-1 to TRBJ2-1, with D perhaps TRBD1 (5 bases). Germline V gene lookup returns CDR1 SGHRS and CDR2 YFSETQ. The CDR3 sequence is 16 residues long. Trimming removed 4 bases from V and 4 bases from J, with 18 bases in between. CDR3 loop: CASSPIKGSRYNEQFF. The CDR3 DNA reads as TGCGCCAGCAGCCCAATAAAGGGGTCAAGATACAATGAGCAGTTCTTC.

This clone was seen just once. This chain uses TRBV18 with TRBJ2-7; D is unclear. CDR1 is KGHSH and CDR2 is LQKENI in the germline V gene. Trimming pared 3 bases from V and 0 bases from J, leaving 9 bases between. The CDR3 has 14 amino acids. CDR3 protein: CASSPTSSSYEQYF. In DNA, the CDR3 is TGTGCCAGCTCACCCACGTCTAGCTCCTACGAGCAGTACTTC.

The gene calls are TRBV6-5 and TRBJ2-5; D is ambiguous. Trimming removed 0 bases from V and 1 base from J, with 3 bases in between. This CDR3 region has 13 residues. Germline V gene data show CDR1 as MNHEY and CDR2 as SVGAGI. CDR3 in DNA: TGTGCCAGCAGTTACTCTTTCCAAGAGACCCAGTACTTC. Amino acids: CASSYSFQETQYF.

The rearrangement uses TRBV23-1 and TRBJ2-3, with TRBD2 matching over 12 bases. Being an ORF, TRBV23-1 has a function that is uncertain. V was clipped by 4 bases and J by 8 bases; unmatched bases: 19. The CDR3 consists of 19 residues. The CDR3 bases are TGCGCCAGCAGTCGCCTCCTTAGGACTAGCGGGGTTCTTTTGGGTACGCAGTATTTT. It encodes CASSRLLRTSGVLLGTQYF.

Worth noting for this clone: One end of the junction varies from germline; a read error may be responsible. The rearrangement joins TRBV7-7 to TRBJ2-5, with TRBD2 as a possible D gene (6 bases). The germline V gene encodes CDR1 SSHAT and CDR2 FNYEAQ (reference sequence). The CDR3 is 14 amino acids. CDR3 in amino acids: CASSTGTGGQTQYF. For the CDR3, the DNA is TGTGCTAGCAGCACCGGGACTGGGGGACAGACCCAGTACTTC.

This chain joins TRBV10-2 and TRBJ2-7; D assignment may be TRBD1 or TRBD2 (5 bases each). V was clipped by 3 bases and J by 0 bases, with 24 bases between them. The CDR3 has 19 amino acids. In germline, CDR1 is WSHSY, CDR2 SAAADI. The CDR3 is CASSEVGARLKPSSYEQYF. The CDR3 nucleotides read TGCGCCAGCAGTGAAGTCGGGGCAAGACTGAAACCAAGCTCCTACGAGCAGTACTTC.

The rearrangement joins TRBV18 to TRBJ2-6; 7 bases are shared with TRBD2. Germline CDR1 and CDR2: KGHSH and LQKENI. With V trimmed by 1 base and J by 0 bases, 15 bases remained unmatched. This CDR3 region has 21 residues. The CDR3 DNA reads TGTGCCAGCTCACCACTTAGGTCGCAGGCTAGCGGTACCTCTGGGGCCAACGTCCTGACTTTC. Its protein is CASSPLRSQASGTSGANVLTF.

This clone was found once. This sequence joins TRBV14 and TRBJ1-4, with TRBD1 matching 9 bases. Trimming took 4 bases from V and 4 from J; bases not matched to a gene: 10. From germline, CDR1 is SGHDN and CDR2 FVKESK. The CDR3 runs to 17 residues. CDR3 sequence (DNA): TGTGCCAGCAGCCCTCTTCCGGGACAGGGATTTAATGAAAAACTGTTTTTT. Amino acids: CASSPLPGQGFNEKLFF.

The genes are TRBV2 and TRBJ2-5, with 11 nucleotides matching TRBD2. The J segment lost 1 base and the V segment lost 7 bases, leaving 2 bases of the junction unmatched. Looked up from germline, CDR1 is SNHLY and CDR2 is FYNNEI. The CDR3 runs to 14 residues. CDR3 protein: CASTLAGVQETQYF. Written as DNA, the CDR3 is TGTGCCAGCACACTAGCGGGAGTCCAAGAGACCCAGTACTTC.

The chain's CDR3 is CASSFVGNEQFF. In DNA, the CDR3 is TGTGCCAGCAGCTTTGTGGGTAATGAGCAGTTCTTC. This chain uses TRBV7-8 with TRBJ2-1; D not resolved. This CDR3 region has 12 residues. The germline gives CDR1 SGHVS, CDR2 FQNEAQ. V lost 3 bases and J lost 7, with 7 bases in between.

This clone turned up a few times. V gene TRBV7-8 combines with J gene TRBJ2-5; D is undetermined. Germline loops: CDR1 SGHVS, CDR2 FQNEAQ. This CDR3 has 15 residues. Trimming pared 8 bases from V and 1 base from J, leaving 17 bases between. This chain's CDR3 is CASGVRADLQETQYF. The CDR3 nucleotides are TGTGCCAGCGGGGTTAGGGCGGACCTCCAAGAGACCCAGTACTTC.